This T cell receptor (beta chain) was found in a study of cytomegalovirus exposure and HLA in healthy donors. Assay used: immunoSEQ multiplex PCR; TCRdb lists only in-frame clones, some missing. This sample has over 200,000 clones, with 88% found just once. The V end lost 6 bases, the J end lost 5 bases, and 28 bases lay between the germline ends. Germline CDR1 and CDR2: MDHEN and SYDVKM. The CDR3 is made up of 18 amino acids. The donors were members of the roughly 120-subject validation cohort (separate from the approximately 650-subject first cohort). Sequencing was done on a sample of PBMCs. The V gene is TRBV28, the J gene TRBJ1-2, with D possibly TRBD1 on 5 matching bases. The TCR was taken from a woman aged 18-35 years in good health and CMV-seronegative. CDR3 nucleotides: TGTGCCAGCAGCCCTTGGGGCAGGGCTCCCCGCTTTAGTTATGGCTACACCTTC. It codes for CASSPWGRAPRFSYGYTF.